This section outlines one TCR beta chain sequence together with its context. Its antigen is unknown. The CDR3 length is 15 residues. Germline CDR1 reads SGHNT; CDR2 reads YYREEE (reference sequence). Unmatched junction bases numbered 9, after V lost 0 bases and J lost 7 bases. These data are taken from a study of blood T cells in healthy people across ages. Study-wide findings and caveats: Changes in expanded clonotypes were possibly confounded, as the CMV status of donors was unknown. Diversity was higher, and naive CD4+ cells more numerous, in long-lived donors than in aged donors.

A J-beta primer mix and a sample-barcoded 5' primer were used in a second PCR of about 7 to 12 cycles. TCRdb re-called the 5' RACE reads through MiXCR, storing one row per CDR3 protein. Seen here are 1.5 million to 2 million distinct CDR3 sequences, roughly 27% observed once, and the top ten hold approximately 7.7%. The receptor was derived from a woman aged 25 to 39 in good health. The V gene is TRBV5-4, the J gene TRBJ1-2; TRBD1 aligns across 7 bases. The sequenced material came from blood. CDR3 loop: CASSLVTGVEVGYTF. The CDR3 nucleotides are TGTGCCAGCAGCTTGGTAACAGGGGTTGAGGTTGGCTACACCTTC.